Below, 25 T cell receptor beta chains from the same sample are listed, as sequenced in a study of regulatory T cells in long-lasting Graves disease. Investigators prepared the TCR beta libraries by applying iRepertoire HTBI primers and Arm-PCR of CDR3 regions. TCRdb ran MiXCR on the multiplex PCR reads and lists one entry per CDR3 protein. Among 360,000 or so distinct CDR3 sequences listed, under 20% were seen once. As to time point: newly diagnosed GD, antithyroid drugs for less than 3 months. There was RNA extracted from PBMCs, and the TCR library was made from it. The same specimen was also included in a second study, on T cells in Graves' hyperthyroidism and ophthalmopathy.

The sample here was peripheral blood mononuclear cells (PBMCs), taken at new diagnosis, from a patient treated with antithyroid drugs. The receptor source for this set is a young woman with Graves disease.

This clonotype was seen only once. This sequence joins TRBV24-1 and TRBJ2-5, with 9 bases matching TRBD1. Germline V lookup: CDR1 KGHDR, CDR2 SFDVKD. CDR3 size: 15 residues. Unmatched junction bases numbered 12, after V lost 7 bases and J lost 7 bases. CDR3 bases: TGTGCCACCAGCCATGGGAACAGGGGGCGCGGGACCCAGTACTTC. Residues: CATSHGNRGRGTQYF.

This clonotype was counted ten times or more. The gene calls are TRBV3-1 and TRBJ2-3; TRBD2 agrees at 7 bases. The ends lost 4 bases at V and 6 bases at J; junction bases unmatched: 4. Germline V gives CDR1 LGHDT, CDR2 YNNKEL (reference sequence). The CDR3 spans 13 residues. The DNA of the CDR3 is TGTGCCAGCAGCCTCGGGACTACGGATACGCAGTATTTT. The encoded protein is CASSLGTTDTQYF.

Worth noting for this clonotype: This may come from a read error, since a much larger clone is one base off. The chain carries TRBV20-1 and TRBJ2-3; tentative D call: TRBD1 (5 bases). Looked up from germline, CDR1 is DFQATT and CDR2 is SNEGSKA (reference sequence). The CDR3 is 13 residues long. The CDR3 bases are TGCAGTCAAAGCCAGGTAGCCACAGGTACGCAGTATTTT. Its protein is CSQSQVATGTQYF.

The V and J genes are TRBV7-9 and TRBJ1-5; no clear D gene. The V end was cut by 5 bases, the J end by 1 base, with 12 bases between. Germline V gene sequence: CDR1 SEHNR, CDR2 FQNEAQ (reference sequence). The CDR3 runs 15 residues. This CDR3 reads CASSPSGGSNQPQHF. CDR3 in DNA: TGTGCCAGCAGCCCCTCGGGCGGGAGCAATCAGCCCCAGCATTTT.

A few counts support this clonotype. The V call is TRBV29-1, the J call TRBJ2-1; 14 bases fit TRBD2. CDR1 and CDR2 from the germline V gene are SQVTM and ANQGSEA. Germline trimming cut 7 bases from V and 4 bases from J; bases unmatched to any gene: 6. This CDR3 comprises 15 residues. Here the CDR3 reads CSALGTSGGYNEQFF. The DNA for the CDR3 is TGCAGCGCCCTCGGGACTAGCGGGGGATACAATGAGCAGTTCTTC.

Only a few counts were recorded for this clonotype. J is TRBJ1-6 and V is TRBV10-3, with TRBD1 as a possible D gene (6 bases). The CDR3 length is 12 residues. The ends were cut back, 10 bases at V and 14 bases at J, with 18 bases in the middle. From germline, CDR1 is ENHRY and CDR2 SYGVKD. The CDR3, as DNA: TGTGCCACGGGCCAGCAGGGGACAACCCTCCACTTT. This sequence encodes CATGQQGTTLHF.

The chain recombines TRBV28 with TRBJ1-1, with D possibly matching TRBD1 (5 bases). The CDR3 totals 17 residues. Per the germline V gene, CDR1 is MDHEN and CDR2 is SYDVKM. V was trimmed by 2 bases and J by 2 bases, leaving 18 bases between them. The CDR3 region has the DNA TGTGCCAGCAGTTTACAACGGGGGGACCCTAGAAACACTGAAGCTTTCTTT. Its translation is CASSLQRGDPRNTEAFF. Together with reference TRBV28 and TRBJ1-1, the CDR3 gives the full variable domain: DVKVTQSSRYLVKRTGEKVFLECVQDMDHENMFWYRQDPGLGLRLIYFSYDVKMKEKGDIPEGYSVSREKKERFSLILESASTNQTSMYLCASSLQRGDPRNTEAFFGQGTRLTVV.

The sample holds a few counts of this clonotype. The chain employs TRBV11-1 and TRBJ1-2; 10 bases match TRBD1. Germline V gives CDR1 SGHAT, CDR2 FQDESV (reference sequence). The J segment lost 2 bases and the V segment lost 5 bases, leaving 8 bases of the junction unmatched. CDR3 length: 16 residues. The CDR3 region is CASSPAGTGENYGYTF. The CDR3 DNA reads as TGTGCCAGCAGCCCAGCAGGGACAGGGGAAAACTATGGCTACACCTTC.

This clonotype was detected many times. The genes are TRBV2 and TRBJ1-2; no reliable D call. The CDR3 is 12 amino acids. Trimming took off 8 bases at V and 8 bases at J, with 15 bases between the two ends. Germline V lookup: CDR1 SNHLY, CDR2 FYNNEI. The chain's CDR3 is CASGSHPGGYTF. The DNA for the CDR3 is TGTGCCAGCGGCAGTCACCCGGGGGGCTACACCTTC.

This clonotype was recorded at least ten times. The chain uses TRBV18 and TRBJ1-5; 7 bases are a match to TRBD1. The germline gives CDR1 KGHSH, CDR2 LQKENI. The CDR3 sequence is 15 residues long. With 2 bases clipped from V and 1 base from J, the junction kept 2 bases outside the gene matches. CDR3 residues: CASSPETGSNQPQHF. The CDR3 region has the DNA TGTGCCAGCTCACCAGAGACAGGGAGCAATCAGCCCCAGCATTTT.

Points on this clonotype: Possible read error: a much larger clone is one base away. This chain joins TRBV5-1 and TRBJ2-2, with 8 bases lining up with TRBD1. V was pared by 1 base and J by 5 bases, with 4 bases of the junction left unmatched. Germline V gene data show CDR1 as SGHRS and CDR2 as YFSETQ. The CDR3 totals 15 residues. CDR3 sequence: CASSLFDRGTGELFF. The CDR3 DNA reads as TGCGCCAGCAGCTTGTTCGACAGGGGAACCGGGGAGCTGTTTTTT.

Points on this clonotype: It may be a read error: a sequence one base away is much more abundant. In nucleotides, the CDR3 is TGCGCCAGCAGCTTGAACGCCTACAAGGGTCAGCCCCAGCATTTT. Translated, it gives CASSLNAYKGQPQHF. This sequence joins TRBV5-1 and TRBJ1-5; D remains unclear. The germline CDR1 and CDR2 sequences are SGHRS and YFSETQ. Deletions cut 1 base from V and 6 bases from J, with 14 bases between. The CDR3 has 15 amino acids.

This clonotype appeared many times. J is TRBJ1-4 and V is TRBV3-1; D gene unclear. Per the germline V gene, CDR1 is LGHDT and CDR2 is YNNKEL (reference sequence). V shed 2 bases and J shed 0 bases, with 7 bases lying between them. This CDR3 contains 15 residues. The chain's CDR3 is CASSQNGATNEKLFF. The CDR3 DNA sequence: TGTGCCAGCAGCCAAAACGGGGCAACTAATGAAAAACTGTTTTTT.

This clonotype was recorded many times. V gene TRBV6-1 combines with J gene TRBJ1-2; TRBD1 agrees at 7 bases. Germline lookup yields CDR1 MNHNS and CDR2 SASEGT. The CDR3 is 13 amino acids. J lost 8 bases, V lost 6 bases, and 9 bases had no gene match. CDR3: CASRIQGQEGYTF. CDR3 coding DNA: TGTGCCAGCAGAATACAGGGGCAGGAAGGCTACACCTTC.

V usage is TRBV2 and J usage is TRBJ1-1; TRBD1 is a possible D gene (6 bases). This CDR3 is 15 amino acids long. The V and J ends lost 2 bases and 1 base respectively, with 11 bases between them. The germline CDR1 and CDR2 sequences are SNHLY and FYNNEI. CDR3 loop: CASSELRGANTEAFF. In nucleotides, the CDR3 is TGTGCCAGCAGTGAATTAAGGGGGGCGAACACTGAAGCTTTCTTT. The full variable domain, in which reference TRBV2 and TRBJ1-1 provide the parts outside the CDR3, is EPEVTQTPSHQVTQMGQEVILRCVPISNHLYFYWYRQILGQKVEFLVSFYNNEISEKSEIFDDQFSVERPDGSNFTLKIRSTKLEDSAMYFCASSELRGANTEAFFGQGTRLTVV.

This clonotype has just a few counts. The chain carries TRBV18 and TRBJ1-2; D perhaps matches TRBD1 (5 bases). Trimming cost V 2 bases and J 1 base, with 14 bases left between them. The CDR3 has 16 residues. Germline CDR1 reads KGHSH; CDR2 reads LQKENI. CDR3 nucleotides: TGTGCCAGCTCACCAGGGCAGGGCGATATTAACTATGGCTACACCTTC. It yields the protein CASSPGQGDINYGYTF. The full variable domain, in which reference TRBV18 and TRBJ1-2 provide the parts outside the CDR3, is NAGVMQNPRHLVRRRGQEARLRCSPMKGHSHVYWYRQLPEEGLKFMVYLQKENIIDESGMPKERFSAEFPKEGPSILRIQQVVRGDSAAYFCASSPGQGDINYGYTFGSGTRLTVV.

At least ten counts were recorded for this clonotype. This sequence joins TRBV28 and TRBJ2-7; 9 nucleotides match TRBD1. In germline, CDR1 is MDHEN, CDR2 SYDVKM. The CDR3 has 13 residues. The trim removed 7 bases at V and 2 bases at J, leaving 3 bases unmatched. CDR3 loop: CASNRDRAYEQYF. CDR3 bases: TGTGCCAGCAATCGGGACAGGGCCTACGAGCAGTACTTC.

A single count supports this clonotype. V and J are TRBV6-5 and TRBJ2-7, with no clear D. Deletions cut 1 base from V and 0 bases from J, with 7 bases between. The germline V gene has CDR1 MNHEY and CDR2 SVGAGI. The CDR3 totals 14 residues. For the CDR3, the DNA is TGTGCCAGCAGTTACTTAGCCGGCTCCTACGAGCAGTACTTC. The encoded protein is CASSYLAGSYEQYF.

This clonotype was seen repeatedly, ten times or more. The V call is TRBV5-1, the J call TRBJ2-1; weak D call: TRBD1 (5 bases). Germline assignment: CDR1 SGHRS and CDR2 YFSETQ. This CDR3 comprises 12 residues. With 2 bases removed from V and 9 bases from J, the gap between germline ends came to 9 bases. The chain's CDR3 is CASSFQGSEQFF. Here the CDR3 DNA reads TGCGCCAGCAGCTTTCAGGGCAGTGAGCAGTTCTTC.

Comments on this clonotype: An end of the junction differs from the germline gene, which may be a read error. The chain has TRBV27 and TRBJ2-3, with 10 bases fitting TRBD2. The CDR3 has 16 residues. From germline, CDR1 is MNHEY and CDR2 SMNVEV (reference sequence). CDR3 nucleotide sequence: TGTGCCAGCAGTCCCACTAGCGGGATGGGGACAGATGCGCAGTATTTT. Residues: CASSPTSGMGTDAQYF.

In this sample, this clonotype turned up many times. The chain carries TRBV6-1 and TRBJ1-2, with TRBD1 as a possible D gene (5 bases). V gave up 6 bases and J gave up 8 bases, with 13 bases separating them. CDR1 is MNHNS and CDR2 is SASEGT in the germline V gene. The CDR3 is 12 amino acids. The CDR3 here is CASRAGPMGYTF. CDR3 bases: TGTGCCAGCAGAGCAGGGCCAATGGGCTACACCTTC.

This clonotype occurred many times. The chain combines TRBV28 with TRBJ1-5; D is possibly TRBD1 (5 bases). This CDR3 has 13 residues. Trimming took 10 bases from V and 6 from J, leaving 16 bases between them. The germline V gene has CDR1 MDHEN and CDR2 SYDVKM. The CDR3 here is CATRDPVLQPQHF. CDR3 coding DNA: TGTGCCACCAGGGACCCGGTGCTTCAGCCCCAGCATTTT.

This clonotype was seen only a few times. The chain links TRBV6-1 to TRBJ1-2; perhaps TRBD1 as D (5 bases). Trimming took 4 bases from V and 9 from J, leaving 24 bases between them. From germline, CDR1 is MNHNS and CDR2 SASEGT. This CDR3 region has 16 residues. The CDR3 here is CASSAAGRSNDESYTF. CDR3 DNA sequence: TGTGCCAGCAGTGCGGCGGGACGGTCAAATGACGAAAGCTACACCTTC.

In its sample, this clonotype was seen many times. The CDR3 sequence is CSAPWTSGDRNNEQFF. The CDR3 DNA sequence: TGCAGTGCTCCCTGGACTAGCGGAGACCGGAACAATGAGCAGTTCTTC. This chain joins TRBV20-1 and TRBJ2-1; 10 nucleotides match TRBD2. The CDR3 covers 16 residues. Trimming at V came to 5 bases and at J to 5 bases, leaving 12 bases not matched to a gene. Germline CDR1 and CDR2: DFQATT and SNEGSKA (reference sequence).

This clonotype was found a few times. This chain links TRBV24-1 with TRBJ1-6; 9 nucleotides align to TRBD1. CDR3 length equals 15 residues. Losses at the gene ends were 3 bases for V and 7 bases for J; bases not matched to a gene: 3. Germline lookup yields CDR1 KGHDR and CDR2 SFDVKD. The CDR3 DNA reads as TGTGCCACCAGTGATGGGACAGGGTGGAATTCACCCCTCCACTTT. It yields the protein CATSDGTGWNSPLHF.